A selection of T cell receptor beta chains follows, all from one sample in a study of blood T cell repertoires in COVID-19. Here immunoSEQ multiplex PCR was the method, and the copy in TCRdb shows in-frame clones only, minus some. The data hold roughly 400,000 clones, with approximately 90% observed a single time. The sequencing sample was made of PBMCs or T cells enriched from blood (not recorded which). All receptors derive from a woman in her fifties or sixties who had recovered from COVID-19. The CDR3 runs from the conserved cysteine through the conserved F or W. A D gene is named only where the DNA matches it firmly. The listing skips clone size in some rows; elsewhere it reads once, few, many or a size class.

v_gene	d_gene	j_gene	abundance	CDR3nt	CDR3aa
TRBV15	.	TRBJ2-1	.	TGTGCCACCAGCAGAGTAGGGCGGGGACTGTACAATGAGCAGTTCTTC	CATSRVGRGLYNEQFF
TRBV7-9	.	TRBJ1-2	.	TGTGCCAGCAGCTTAGTGGTCAGAAGTTTCTATGGCTACACCTTC	CASSLVVRSFYGYTF
TRBV10-2	TRBD2	TRBJ2-3	.	TGCGCCAGCAGTGGGACTAGCGTAACAGATACGCAGTATTTT	CASSGTSVTDTQYF
TRBV4-1	.	TRBJ1-2	.	TGCGCCAGCAGCCGACTGACAGCGAGCGATGGCTACACCTTC	CASSRLTASDGYTF
TRBV6-5	TRBD2	TRBJ2-3	.	TGTGCCAGCAGATCGACTAGCGGGGGCATAGATACGCAGTATTTT	CASRSTSGGIDTQYF
TRBV28	.	TRBJ1-2	.	TGTGCCAGCAACCGAGGCAGGGTTCGGGGCTACACCTTC	CASNRGRVRGYTF
TRBV6-5	.	TRBJ1-5	.	TGTGCCAGCAGCCGCTTACAGTCAAATCAGCCCCAGCATTTT	CASSRLQSNQPQHF
TRBV6-5	.	TRBJ2-2	.	TGTGCCAGCAGGGACACGGAGGGCCGCACCGGGGAGCTGTTTTTT	CASRDTEGRTGELFF
TRBV7-2	TRBD1	TRBJ2-1	.	TGTGCCAGCAGCTTACTCCGGACAGGGGGCTACAATGAGCAGTTCTTC	CASSLLRTGGYNEQFF
TRBV6-5	.	TRBJ1-4	.	TGTGCCAGCACCGACCCTAACGGAGGCGCTGAAAAACTGTTTTTT	CASTDPNGGAEKLFF
TRBV9	.	TRBJ1-1	.	TGTGCCAGCAGTTTAGCCGGGGAGAACACTGAAGCTTTCTTT	CASSLAGENTEAFF
TRBV19	.	TRBJ1-3	.	TGTGCCAGTAGTGCCCGGGGAGGGGTTGGAAACACCATATATTTT	CASSARGGVGNTIYF
TRBV11-3	.	TRBJ2-7	.	TGTGCCAGCAGCCTATCTAGCGACGTGGGGGAGCAGTACTTC	CASSLSSDVGEQYF
TRBV9	.	TRBJ2-7	.	TGTGCCAGCAGCATGACTCCCCACTACGAGCAGTACTTC	CASSMTPHYEQYF
TRBV28	TRBD2	TRBJ2-6	once	TGTGCCAGCAGGAAGAGACTAGCGGGGGTGGCTGGGGCCAACGTCCTGACTTTC	CASRKRLAGVAGANVLTF
TRBV29-1	.	TRBJ2-3	.	TGCAGCGTTGATATTGGCACAGATACGCAGTATTTT	CSVDIGTDTQYF
TRBV20-1	.	TRBJ1-3	.	TGCAGTGCTAGTTTCGCCTCCCGGGGAAACACCATATATTTT	CSASFASRGNTIYF
TRBV11-2	TRBD1	TRBJ1-2	.	TGTGCCAGCAGCTCAGGGGGCAGCTATGGCTACACCTTC	CASSSGGSYGYTF